This TCR beta chain was observed in a study of CD8 T cells in ankylosing spondylitis. General study results and limits: Apparently characteristic of ankylosing spondylitis blood was a TCR beta motif (about 8 highly homologous variants).

This clonotype was picked up many times. Its antigen is not identified. Germline V gives CDR1 SGHRS, CDR2 YFSETQ. CDR3 size: 16 residues. The V and J ends lost 0 bases and 4 bases respectively, with 15 bases between them. MiXCR was run by TCRdb on the 5' RACE reads, yielding one entry per CDR3 protein. The sample has about 160,000 distinct CDR3 sequences; 15% to 20% are singletons. The chain employs TRBV5-1 and TRBJ2-3, with D possibly matching TRBD2 (5 bases). Sequenced material: blood, either unsorted or a sorted T cell fraction (not recorded which). This TCR came from a male donor with ankylosing spondylitis or in good health (not recorded which). The CDR3 sequence: CASSLVAGTLADTQYF. CDR3 in DNA: TGCGCCAGCAGCTTGGTGGCGGGCACATTGGCAGATACGCAGTATTTT.